Each of the 23 T cell receptor beta chains below was sequenced from the same sample in a study of T cells in Graves' hyperthyroidism and ophthalmopathy. From RNA transcripts, TCR beta CDR3 regions were amplified. HTBI primers drove first-round RT-PCR of the TCR CDR3. TCRdb reprocessed the multiplex PCR reads via MiXCR and lists one record per CDR3 protein. This table holds 600,000 or so distinct CDR3 sequences, about 14% found once. Sequenced sample: blood. The receptor set was obtained from a woman younger than 30 with Graves' ophthalmopathy.

The genes are TRBV5-1 and TRBJ2-3; a weak D match, TRBD2 (6 bases). Germline assignment: CDR1 SGHRS and CDR2 YFSETQ. This CDR3 comprises 14 residues. Trimming cost V 5 bases and J 5 bases, with 15 bases left between them. In DNA form, the CDR3 reads TGCGCCAGCAGACTAAGCGGGTCAGTAGATACGCAGTATTTT. As protein: CASRLSGSVDTQYF. Based on the CDR3 plus reference TRBV5-1 and TRBJ2-3, the full variable domain is KAGVTQTPRYLIKTRGQQVTLSCSPISGHRSVSWYQQTPGQGLQFLFEYFSETQRNKGNFPGRFSGRQFSNSRSEMNVSTLELGDSALYLCASRLSGSVDTQYFGPGTRLTVL.

To note about this clonotype: A read error may explain this, as a much larger clone is one base away. This rearrangement joins TRBV12-3 or TRBV12-4 to TRBJ1-2, with D unclear. The CDR3 spans 13 residues. The germline V and J ends were trimmed by 7 bases and 8 bases, with 17 bases remaining between them. The CDR3 reads CASNFPATHGYTF. As DNA, the CDR3 is TGTGCCAGCAATTTCCCGGCCACCCACGGCTACACCTTC.

This clonotype was detected ten times or more. This chain connects TRBV6-5 to TRBJ2-3, with 8 bases fitting TRBD1. The CDR3 runs to 17 residues. Germline V gene lookup returns CDR1 MNHEY and CDR2 SVGAGI. The trim removed 0 bases at V and 1 base at J, leaving 6 bases unmatched. The CDR3 is CASSYSARGRGTDTQYF. DNA of the CDR3: TGTGCCAGCAGTTACTCGGCCAGGGGGCGCGGCACAGATACGCAGTATTTT.

Only a few counts were recorded for this clonotype. V is TRBV27 and J is TRBJ2-6; the D is unclear. The CDR3 runs to 15 residues. Between the trimmed V and J ends, which lost 0 bases and 0 bases, there was a span of 3 bases. The germline CDR1 and CDR2 sequences are MNHEY and SMNVEV (reference sequence). CDR3 DNA: TGTGCCAGCAGTTTATCGGTCTCTGGGGCCAACGTCCTGACTTTC. This codes for CASSLSVSGANVLTF.

This clonotype was counted only a few times. Germline and junction disagree at one end, which may indicate a read error. The chain couples TRBV7-7 to TRBJ2-3; D is perhaps TRBD2 (5 bases). The CDR3 has 15 amino acids. Germline-derived CDR1 and CDR2 are SSHAT and FNYEAQ (reference sequence). The CDR3 DNA reads as TGTGCTAGCAGCTCAGGCTCCACTAGAACAGATACGCAGTATTTT. It is translated as CASSSGSTRTDTQYF.

This clonotype came up once. The J gene is TRBJ1-2, the V gene TRBV20-1, with TRBD1 matching over 11 bases. Looked up from germline, CDR1 is DFQATT and CDR2 is SNEGSKA (reference sequence). The CDR3 length is 17 residues. V lost 0 bases, J lost 3 bases, and 9 bases stayed unmatched. The CDR3 region is CSARDAPGQGVDYGYTF. The CDR3 DNA reads as TGCAGTGCTAGAGATGCCCCGGGACAGGGGGTTGACTATGGCTACACCTTC.

With respect to this clonotype: Since a much larger clone is just one base distant, this may be a read error. The chain joins TRBV27 to TRBJ1-5, with D hard to call. This CDR3 contains 15 residues. Germline V lookup: CDR1 MNHEY, CDR2 SMNVEV (reference sequence). The CDR3 DNA is TGTGCCGGCAGAAAAATCGATTTCGGCGATCAGCCCCAGCATTTT. As protein: CAGRKIDFGDQPQHF.

This clonotype was seen a handful of times. This chain connects TRBV19 to TRBJ2-7; possible D gene TRBD2, 5 bases. The germline gives CDR1 LNHDA, CDR2 SQIVND (reference sequence). V dropped 5 bases and J dropped 0 bases, with 11 bases sitting between them. The CDR3 has 14 residues. Here the CDR3 DNA reads TGTGCCAGTAGTCCAGGACTGAACTCCTACGAGCAGTACTTC. Protein: CASSPGLNSYEQYF.

The CDR3 DNA is TGTGCCAGTAGTATAGTAAGGGGACCCTACGAGCAGTACTTC. Protein sequence: CASSIVRGPYEQYF. The rearrangement joins TRBV19 to TRBJ2-7; D might be TRBD1 or TRBD2, each matching 5 bases. Germline assignment: CDR1 LNHDA and CDR2 SQIVND (reference sequence). Trimming took off 1 base at V and 2 bases at J, with 9 bases between the two ends. This CDR3 is built from 14 residues.

This clonotype was seen many times. J is TRBJ2-1 and V is TRBV27; D might be TRBD2 (5 bases). CDR3 length equals 14 residues. Germline V gene data show CDR1 as MNHEY and CDR2 as SMNVEV (reference sequence). V dropped 5 bases and J dropped 4 bases, with 12 bases sitting between them. The CDR3 DNA sequence: TGTGCCAGCAGTAAGACCGGGGAGTACAATGAGCAGTTCTTC. Its translation is CASSKTGEYNEQFF.

The table lists this clonotype with many counts. V is TRBV7-2 and J is TRBJ2-5, with a weak D call TRBD2 (5 bases). V lost 1 base and J lost 12, with 15 bases in between. The germline V gene has CDR1 SGHTA and CDR2 FQGNSA. This CDR3 is built from 13 residues. The CDR3 sequence is CASSLVYGEMKYF. DNA of the CDR3: TGTGCCAGCAGCTTAGTGTATGGGGAGATGAAGTACTTC.

This clonotype has ten or more counts. V is TRBV7-8 and J is TRBJ1-2; D is ambiguous. Germline V gene data show CDR1 as SGHVS and CDR2 as FQNEAQ. The CDR3 runs to 15 residues. V was trimmed by 0 bases and J by 6 bases, leaving 14 bases between them. CDR3 loop: CASSLALAGLNGYTF. In nucleotides, the CDR3 is TGTGCCAGCAGCTTAGCGCTGGCAGGTCTAAATGGCTACACCTTC.

This clonotype was seen many times. The CDR3 protein is CASSLSMRVRDRKQFF. CDR3 in DNA: TGTGCCAGCAGCTTATCGATGAGGGTCCGGGACAGAAAGCAGTTCTTC. V and J are TRBV7-8 and TRBJ2-1, with 7 bases fitting TRBD1. Losses at the gene ends were 2 bases for V and 11 bases for J; bases not matched to a gene: 15. The CDR3 covers 16 residues. Germline assignment: CDR1 SGHVS and CDR2 FQNEAQ.

This clonotype was counted only a few times. The V gene is TRBV15, the J gene TRBJ1-1, with TRBD1 as a possible D gene (5 bases). CDR1 and CDR2 (germline): LNHNV, YYDKDF (reference sequence). The CDR3 is 15 amino acids. The ends were cut back, 4 bases at V and 0 bases at J, with 12 bases in the middle. CDR3 amino acids: CATSTQGRMNTEAFF. CDR3 bases: TGTGCCACCAGCACGCAGGGACGCATGAACACTGAAGCTTTCTTT.

At least ten counts were recorded for this clonotype. The genes are TRBV6-1 and TRBJ2-5; D remains unclear. This CDR3 comprises 16 residues. Germline V lookup: CDR1 MNHNS, CDR2 SASEGT. The germline V and J ends were trimmed by 6 bases and 1 base, with 18 bases remaining between them. For the CDR3, the DNA is TGTGCCAGCAGCCGCCGTCGCTTAGGGTTCCAAGAGACCCAGTACTTC. Protein product: CASSRRRLGFQETQYF.

This clonotype was counted ten times or more. This rearrangement joins TRBV28 to TRBJ1-5, with D possibly being TRBD1 (6 bases). This CDR3 has 14 amino acids. Germline-derived CDR1 and CDR2 are MDHEN and SYDVKM. V shed 1 base and J shed 10 bases, with 14 bases lying between them. In DNA, the CDR3 is TGTGCCAGCAGTTTATTGGCAGGGGTGGTTCCCCAGCATTTT. As protein: CASSLLAGVVPQHF.

This clonotype was recorded many times. The chain couples TRBV7-2 to TRBJ1-5; D perhaps matches TRBD1 (5 bases). Germline V CDR1 and CDR2: SGHTA, FQGNSA. The CDR3 consists of 15 residues. V lost 5 bases, J lost 7 bases, and 18 bases lay in between. The CDR3 region is CASSQARERGQPQHF. In DNA form, the CDR3 reads TGTGCCAGCAGCCAGGCAAGAGAACGGGGGCAGCCCCAGCATTTT.

This chain joins TRBV30 and TRBJ2-1; 7 bases are shared with TRBD2. Unmatched junction bases numbered 7, after V lost 1 base and J lost 4 bases. CDR1 and CDR2 (germline): GTSNPN, SVGIG (reference sequence). This CDR3 contains 15 residues. This CDR3 reads CAWSEGGSFYNEQFF. The CDR3 nucleotides read TGTGCCTGGAGTGAGGGCGGGAGTTTTTACAATGAGCAGTTCTTC.

This clonotype occurred many times. The chain recombines TRBV2 with TRBJ2-7, with 16 positions matching TRBD2. This CDR3 has 17 amino acids. Germline values: CDR1 SNHLY, CDR2 FYNNEI. V trimming: 6 bases; J trimming: 4 bases; junction bases outside the gene matches: 9. The CDR3 here is CASRRSGTSGRVYEQYF. The CDR3 DNA is TGTGCCAGCAGACGATCCGGGACTAGCGGGAGGGTGTACGAGCAGTACTTC.

The chain combines TRBV2 with TRBJ2-1, with 11 bases fitting TRBD2. The CDR3 spans 15 residues. Trimming at V came to 6 bases and at J to 5 bases, leaving 6 bases not matched to a gene. Germline lookup yields CDR1 SNHLY and CDR2 FYNNEI. CDR3 region: CASSPGLADNNEQFF. The CDR3 nucleotides are TGTGCCAGCAGCCCGGGACTAGCGGACAACAATGAGCAGTTCTTC.

This clonotype was seen repeatedly, ten times or more. This chain connects TRBV20-1 to TRBJ2-7, with D tentatively TRBD1 (8 bases). Germline lookup yields CDR1 DFQATT and CDR2 SNEGSKA (reference sequence). CDR3 length equals 15 residues. Trimming took off 0 bases at V and 5 bases at J, with 17 bases between the two ends. The CDR3 bases are TGCAGTGCTAGAGATTGGACAGGGAGGGGGGACGAGCAGTACTTC. This gives the protein CSARDWTGRGDEQYF.

In this sample, this clonotype turned up a few times. The J gene is TRBJ2-7, the V gene TRBV9; 12 bases align to TRBD1. CDR1 SGDLS and CDR2 YYNGEE come from the germline V gene. The CDR3 is made up of 15 amino acids. V trimming: 3 bases; J trimming: 4 bases; junction bases outside the gene matches: 5. CDR3 DNA: TGTGCCAGCAGCGCAGGGACAGGGGGCGGGTACGAGCAGTACTTC. Its translation is CASSAGTGGGYEQYF.

The chain is built from TRBV2 and TRBJ2-1; 8 bases align to TRBD1. Germline CDR1 reads SNHLY; CDR2 reads FYNNEI. V was pared by 5 bases and J by 8 bases, with 5 bases of the junction left unmatched. The CDR3 length is 13 residues. The CDR3 region is CASSMTGVHEQFF. In nucleotides, the CDR3 is TGTGCCAGCAGTATGACAGGGGTCCATGAGCAGTTCTTC. The full variable domain, in which reference TRBV2 and TRBJ2-1 provide the parts outside the CDR3, is EPEVTQTPSHQVTQMGQEVILRCVPISNHLYFYWYRQILGQKVEFLVSFYNNEISEKSEIFDDQFSVERPDGSNFTLKIRSTKLEDSAMYFCASSMTGVHEQFFGPGTRLTVL.